The T cell receptor (beta chain) under discussion was sequenced for a study of cytomegalovirus exposure and HLA in healthy donors. Study as a whole: The Caucasian-associated ancestry cluster contained about four fifths of the approximately 400 genotyped donors. Study results and limitations: Presence/absence analyses supposed approximately even sequencing depth among donors. Highly shared variants forming one cluster were likely a sequencing artifact.

Note on this clone: Its antigen is still unknown.

The PCR had 60 Vbeta and 13 Jbeta primers. Only in-frame clones appear in the TCRdb table, and some are missing; sequencing was by immunoSEQ multiplex PCR. Found here are approximately 140,000 clones, roughly 80% of them singletons; the top ten hold 0.75% to 0.95%. This sequence originates from a woman aged 55-69 years in good health and CMV-seronegative. The sequencing sample was made of PBMCs.

The DNA of the CDR3 is TGTGCCAGCAGTGAGGCCTCTGGGGCCAACGTCCTGACTTTC. It is translated as CASSEASGANVLTF. This chain links TRBV6-4 with TRBJ2-6; unclear D gene. This CDR3 comprises 14 residues. Deletions cut 3 bases from V and 0 bases from J, with 3 bases between. Germline CDR1 is MRHNA and CDR2 is SNTAGT.